Shown below are 7 T cell receptor beta chains from a single sample sequenced in a study of blood T cells in healthy people across ages. With a J-beta primer mix and a sample-barcoded 5' primer, a second PCR ran 7 to 11 cycles. One entry per CDR3 protein, called by TCRdb with MiXCR from the 5' RACE reads. The data contain around 850,000 distinct CDR3 sequences, around 36% of them singletons. Sequencing input: blood. Every receptor here comes from a man aged 18 to 30 in good health.

V and J are TRBV2 and TRBJ2-3, with D perhaps matching TRBD1 (6 bases). Between the trimmed V and J ends, which lost 0 bases and 2 bases, there was a span of 12 bases. Germline V gives CDR1 SNHLY, CDR2 FYNNEI. This CDR3 has 16 amino acids. In DNA form, the CDR3 reads TGTGCCAGCAGTGAAGCCCTGAACAGGGCCACAGATACGCAGTATTTT. Amino acid sequence: CASSEALNRATDTQYF.

The sample holds a few counts of this clonotype. The J gene is TRBJ1-2, the V gene TRBV7-2; D is uncertain. The CDR3 has 12 residues. CDR1 SGHTA and CDR2 FQGNSA come from the germline V gene. V was shortened by 1 base and J by 5 bases, with 5 bases between the two germline ends. DNA for the CDR3: TGTGCCAGCAGCTTAGATGAGTATGGCTACACCTTC. It encodes CASSLDEYGYTF.

The table lists this clonotype with a few counts. The chain carries TRBV20-1 and TRBJ2-5, with D possibly called TRBD1 or TRBD2 (5 bases each). Germline V gives CDR1 DFQATT, CDR2 SNEGSKA (reference sequence). The CDR3 is 12 amino acids. Trimming shortened V by 3 bases and J by 0 bases, and 5 bases separated the two germline ends. The CDR3 sequence: CSARGDQETQYF. The CDR3 DNA follows: TGCAGTGCTAGGGGGGACCAAGAGACCCAGTACTTC.

This clonotype was observed a few times. This chain joins TRBV12-3 or TRBV12-4 and TRBJ1-2, with D possibly being TRBD1 (5 bases). This CDR3 has 16 residues. V lost 4 bases and J 4 bases, leaving 19 bases between the germline ends. The CDR3 DNA is TGTGCCAGCAGTTCCGCCGGGACTCAACTCCTCTATGGCTACACCTTC. Its protein product is CASSSAGTQLLYGYTF.

CDR3 residues: CASSERSYQPQHF. The CDR3 nucleotides are TGTGCCAGCAGTGAACGAAGTTATCAGCCCCAGCATTTT. The rearrangement uses TRBV2 and TRBJ1-5, with D unresolved. Germline CDR1 SNHLY, CDR2 FYNNEI. Trimming shortened V by 2 bases and J by 5 bases, and 7 bases separated the two germline ends. The CDR3 totals 13 residues.

At least ten counts were recorded for this clonotype. The CDR3 coding sequence is TGCAGTGCTAGAAGGGGATTCACTGAAGCTTTCTTT. Its translation is CSARRGFTEAFF. This chain joins TRBV20-1 and TRBJ1-1; TRBD1 is a possible D gene (5 bases). This CDR3 comprises 12 residues. V gave up 2 bases and J gave up 4 bases, with 8 bases separating them. Germline CDR1 is DFQATT and CDR2 is SNEGSKA (reference sequence).

This chain joins TRBV7-9 and TRBJ2-5; D is unclear. The CDR3 contains 14 residues. V was shortened by 2 bases and J by 3 bases, with 10 bases between the two germline ends. Germline V gives CDR1 SEHNR, CDR2 FQNEAQ (reference sequence). The CDR3 spells CASSLIRNKETQYF. Written as DNA, the CDR3 is TGTGCCAGCAGCTTAATACGGAACAAAGAGACCCAGTACTTC.